This T cell receptor beta chain appears in the sequencing data of a study of technical replicates of blood from a handful of donors. The CDR3 contains 15 residues. V was clipped by 5 bases and J by 2 bases; unmatched bases: 5. CDR1 LNHDA and CDR2 SQIVND come from the germline V gene (reference sequence). Repertoires were generated with immunoSEQ multiplex PCR, while TCRdb's copy carries only in-frame clones and drops some. The data hold approximately 50,000 clones, with approximately 95% observed a single time. The sequence was collected from a human donor in good health. Sequencing used T cells isolated from PBMCs. The chain links TRBV19 to TRBJ2-1; TRBD2 matches 8 bases. The CDR3 here is CASSRSGGTYNEQFF. DNA for the CDR3: TGTGCCAGTAGTCGTTCGGGAGGGACCTACAATGAGCAGTTCTTC.